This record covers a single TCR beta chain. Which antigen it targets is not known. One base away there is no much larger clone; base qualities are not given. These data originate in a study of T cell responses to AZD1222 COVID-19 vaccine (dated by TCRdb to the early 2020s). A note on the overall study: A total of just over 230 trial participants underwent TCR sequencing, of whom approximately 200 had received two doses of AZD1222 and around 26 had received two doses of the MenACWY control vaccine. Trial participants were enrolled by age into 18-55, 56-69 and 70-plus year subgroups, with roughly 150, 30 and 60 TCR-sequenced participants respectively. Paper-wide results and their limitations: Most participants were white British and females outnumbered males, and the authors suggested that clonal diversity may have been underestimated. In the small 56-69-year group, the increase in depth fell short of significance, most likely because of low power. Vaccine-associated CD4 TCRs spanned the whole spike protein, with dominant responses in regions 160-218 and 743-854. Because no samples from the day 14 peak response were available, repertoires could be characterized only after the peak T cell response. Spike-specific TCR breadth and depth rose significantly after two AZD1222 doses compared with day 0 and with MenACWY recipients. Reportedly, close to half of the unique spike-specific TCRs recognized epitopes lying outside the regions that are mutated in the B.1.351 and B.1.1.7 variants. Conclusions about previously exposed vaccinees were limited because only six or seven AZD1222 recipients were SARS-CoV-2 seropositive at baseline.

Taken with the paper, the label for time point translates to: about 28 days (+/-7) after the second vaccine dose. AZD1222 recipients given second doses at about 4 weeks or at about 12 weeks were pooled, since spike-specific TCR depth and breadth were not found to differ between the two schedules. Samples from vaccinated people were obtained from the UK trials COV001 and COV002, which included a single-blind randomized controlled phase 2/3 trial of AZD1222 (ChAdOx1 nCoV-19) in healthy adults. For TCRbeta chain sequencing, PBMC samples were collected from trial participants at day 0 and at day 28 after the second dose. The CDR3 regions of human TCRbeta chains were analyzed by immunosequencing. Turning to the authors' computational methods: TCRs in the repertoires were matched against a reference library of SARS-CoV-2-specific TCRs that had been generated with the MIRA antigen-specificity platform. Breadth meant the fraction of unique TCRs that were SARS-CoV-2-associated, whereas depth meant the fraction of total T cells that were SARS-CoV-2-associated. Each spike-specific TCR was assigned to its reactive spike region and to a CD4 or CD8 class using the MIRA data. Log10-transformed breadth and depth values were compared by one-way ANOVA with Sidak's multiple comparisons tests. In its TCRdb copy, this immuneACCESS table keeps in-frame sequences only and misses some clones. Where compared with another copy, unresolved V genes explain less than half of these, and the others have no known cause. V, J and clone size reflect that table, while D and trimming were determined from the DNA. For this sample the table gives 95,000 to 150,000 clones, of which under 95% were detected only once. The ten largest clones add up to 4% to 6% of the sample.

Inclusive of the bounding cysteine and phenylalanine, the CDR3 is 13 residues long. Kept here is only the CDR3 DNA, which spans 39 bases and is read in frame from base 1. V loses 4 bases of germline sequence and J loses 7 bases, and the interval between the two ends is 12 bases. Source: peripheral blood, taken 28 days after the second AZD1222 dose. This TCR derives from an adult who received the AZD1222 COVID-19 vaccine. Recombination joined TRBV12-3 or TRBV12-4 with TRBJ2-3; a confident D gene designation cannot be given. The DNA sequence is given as TGTGCCAGCAGTTATTACGCCGAAAATACGCAGTATTTT. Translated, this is CASSYYAENTQYF.